These 18 T cell receptor beta chains share one sample of origin, sequenced in a study of blood T cell repertoires in COVID-19. Produced via immunoSEQ multiplex PCR; TCRdb's table is partial and in-frame only. The sample shows about 64,000 clones, over 75% of them seen only once. Sequencing was done on a sample of peripheral blood. The source of these receptors is a woman at least 80 years old with active COVID-19.

The V gene is TRBV7-9, the J gene TRBJ2-7, with a tentative D call TRBD1 (6 bases). The V end was cut by 7 bases, the J end by 7 bases, with 11 bases between. The CDR3 is 11 residues long. The V gene's germline CDR1 is SEHNR and CDR2 FQNEAQ (reference sequence). CDR3 coding DNA: TGTGCCAGCAAAGGGGGTAGGGAGCAGTACTTC. This sequence encodes CASKGGREQYF.

V gene TRBV19 combines with J gene TRBJ2-7; tentatively, D is TRBD2 (5 bases). V was pared by 5 bases and J by 7 bases, with 21 bases between. The germline V gene has CDR1 LNHDA and CDR2 SQIVND (reference sequence). This CDR3 has 15 amino acids. The CDR3 DNA sequence: TGTGCCAGTAGTTTCCAGGTCGGGGTGTCTTCGGAGCAGTACTTC. Protein product: CASSFQVGVSSEQYF. Looking up the rest from reference TRBV19 and TRBJ2-7 gives the full variable domain: DGGITQSPKYLFRKEGQNVTLSCEQNLNHDAMYWYRQDPGQGLRLIYYSQIVNDFQKGDIAEGYSVSREKKESFPLTVTSAQKNPTAFYLCASSFQVGVSSEQYFGPGTRLTVT.

The genes are TRBV19 and TRBJ2-1; D might be TRBD2 (5 bases). In germline, CDR1 is LNHDA, CDR2 SQIVND (reference sequence). CDR3 length equals 15 residues. The germline V and J ends were trimmed by 6 bases and 5 bases, with 17 bases remaining between them. This CDR3 reads CASRSGSGGNNEQFF. The CDR3 nucleotides read TGTGCCAGTAGGTCAGGCAGCGGAGGCAACAATGAGCAGTTCTTC.

The chain uses TRBV27 and TRBJ2-6; tentative D call: TRBD2 (6 bases). Trimming left V 7 bases short and J 3 bases short, with 19 bases between. Germline V CDR1 and CDR2: MNHEY, SMNVEV (reference sequence). The length of the CDR3 is 17 residues. The CDR3 reads CASTPRGGVVGANVLTF. The CDR3 DNA follows: TGTGCCAGCACCCCAAGGGGCGGGGTGGTTGGGGCCAACGTCCTGACTTTC.

The count of this clone is one. The rearrangement uses TRBV5-1 and TRBJ2-5, with 9 positions matching TRBD1. V lost 4 bases, J lost 2 bases, and 6 bases stayed unmatched. Per germline, CDR1 SGHRS and CDR2 YFSETQ. The CDR3 contains 15 residues. The CDR3 protein is CASSGVDRGQETQYF. DNA of the CDR3: TGCGCCAGCAGCGGAGTGGACAGGGGTCAAGAGACCCAGTACTTC.

The table lists this clone with a count of one. The CDR3 region has the DNA TGCAGCGTTTTTAGAGCGGGGAGATCCTACAATGAGCAGTTCTTC. It codes for CSVFRAGRSYNEQFF. The V and J genes are TRBV29-1 and TRBJ2-1, with TRBD2 identical over 7 bases. The length of the CDR3 is 15 residues. The germline V gene has CDR1 SQVTM and CDR2 ANQGSEA. With 5 bases clipped from V and 1 base from J, the junction kept 8 bases outside the gene matches.

The chain employs TRBV4-2 and TRBJ2-2, with D perhaps matching TRBD2 (6 bases). The CDR3 covers 16 residues. Germline V gives CDR1 LGHNA, CDR2 YNFKEQ. The ends were cut back, 0 bases at V and 7 bases at J, with 15 bases in the middle. CDR3 nucleotides: TGTGCCAGCAGCCAAGAAGTGGGTCTAGCGAGCGGGGAGCTGTTTTTT. This translates into CASSQEVGLASGELFF.

The chain joins TRBV6-5 to TRBJ1-2; 8 nucleotides match TRBD1. CDR1 and CDR2 (germline): MNHEY, SVGAGI. This CDR3 has 14 residues. V lost 6 bases, J lost 5 bases, and 8 bases stayed unmatched. DNA of the CDR3: TGTGCCAGCAGGGAGGGACAGGAACTATATGGCTACACCTTC. It translates to CASREGQELYGYTF.

The chain is built from TRBV29-1 and TRBJ1-1; 8 bases match TRBD1. The CDR3 is 13 residues long. The germline V gene has CDR1 SQVTM and CDR2 ANQGSEA. V gave up 4 bases and J gave up 4 bases; unmatched junction bases: 5. The CDR3 reads CSVATGVGTEAFF. CDR3 coding DNA: TGCAGCGTTGCGACAGGGGTCGGCACTGAAGCTTTCTTT.

V usage is TRBV6-6 and J usage is TRBJ1-4; D is perhaps TRBD1 (6 bases). Germline V gene sequence: CDR1 MNHNY, CDR2 SVGAGI (reference sequence). The CDR3 sequence is 14 residues long. V shed 6 bases and J shed 6 bases, with 14 bases lying between them. The CDR3 loop is CASSQDSLDEKLFF. The CDR3 DNA reads as TGTGCCAGCAGCCAGGACAGCCTGGATGAAAAACTGTTTTTT.

J is TRBJ2-7 and V is TRBV15; tentative D call: TRBD2 (6 bases). Per the germline V gene, CDR1 is LNHNV and CDR2 is YYDKDF (reference sequence). V dropped 0 bases and J dropped 7 bases, with 13 bases sitting between them. The CDR3 loop spans 14 amino acids. The CDR3 DNA reads as TGTGCCACCAGCAGAGATCACACCGGGGGTGAGCAGTACGTC. Translated: CATSRDHTGGEQYV.

The rearrangement uses TRBV5-5 and TRBJ2-2; the match to TRBD1 covers 9 bases. Looked up from germline, CDR1 is SGHKS and CDR2 is YYEKEE (reference sequence). V was clipped by 5 bases and J by 2 bases; unmatched bases: 4. The CDR3 covers 15 residues. The CDR3 DNA sequence: TGTGCCAGCAGGCCGACAGGGGGAAACACCGGGGAGCTGTTTTTT. Protein: CASRPTGGNTGELFF. Full variable domain (missing parts from reference TRBV5-5 and TRBJ2-2): DAGVTQSPTHLIKTRGQQVTLRCSPISGHKSVSWYQQVLGQGPQFIFQYYEKEERGRGNFPDRFSARQFPNYSSELNVNALLLGDSALYLCASRPTGGNTGELFFGEGSRLTVL.

The chain couples TRBV28 to TRBJ1-2; TRBD1 might be the D (5 bases). Germline assignment: CDR1 MDHEN and CDR2 SYDVKM. CDR3 length: 13 residues. V lost 2 bases and J lost 7, with 11 bases in between. CDR3 coding DNA: TGTGCCAGCAGTTTAGGGGGGAAGGCTGGCTACACCTTC. Translation: CASSLGGKAGYTF.

The chain has TRBV27 and TRBJ1-2, with 7 bases that match TRBD1. The germline gives CDR1 MNHEY, CDR2 SMNVEV (reference sequence). J was trimmed by 7 bases and V by 8 bases; bases with no gene match: 16. This CDR3 region has 15 residues. This chain's CDR3 is CASGGTVGRRSGYTF. CDR3 sequence (DNA): TGTGCCAGCGGAGGGACAGTCGGGCGAAGGTCTGGCTACACCTTC.

The chain couples TRBV7-8 to TRBJ1-3, with 7 bases lining up with TRBD1. V shed 5 bases and J 1 base; nucleotides not matched to a gene: 2. The CDR3 sequence is 14 residues long. Germline CDR1 and CDR2: SGHVS and FQNEAQ. CDR3 in amino acids: CASSQTGSGNTIYF. CDR3 bases: TGTGCCAGCAGCCAGACAGGGTCTGGAAACACCATATATTTT.

This clone was counted a single time. CDR3 DNA sequence: TGTGCCATCAGTAATCTAGCGGGGGGTAACAATGAGCAGTTCTTC. Residues: CAISNLAGGNNEQFF. The chain has TRBV10-3 and TRBJ2-1; 11 bases match TRBD2. The germline CDR1 and CDR2 sequences are ENHRY and SYGVKD. The CDR3 is 15 residues long. V lost 5 bases and J lost 5; bases outside the gene matches: 5.

The CDR3 coding sequence is TGCGCCAGCAGCGTCGGACTAGCGGGAGAAGAGACCCAGTACTTC. The encoded protein is CASSVGLAGEETQYF. The V gene is TRBV5-1, the J gene TRBJ2-5, with TRBD2 matching over 13 bases. CDR1 and CDR2 from the germline V gene are SGHRS and YFSETQ. The CDR3 sequence is 15 residues long. The trim removed 4 bases at V and 3 bases at J, leaving 3 bases unmatched.

This clone was picked up one time. The chain couples TRBV6-2 or TRBV6-3 to TRBJ2-3, with D possibly TRBD2 on 6 matching bases. Germline-derived CDR1 and CDR2 are MNHEY and SVGEGT. The CDR3 consists of 15 residues. V was shortened by 6 bases and J by 4 bases, with 17 bases between the two germline ends. Here the CDR3 reads CASSKGLAGADTQYF. The CDR3 DNA follows: TGTGCCAGCAGCAAGGGACTGGCCGGGGCAGATACGCAGTATTTT.